The present entry profiles one T cell receptor beta chain with its context. The data originate from a study of T cell changes during pregnancy in multiple sclerosis. Repertoires were generated with immunoSEQ multiplex PCR, while TCRdb's copy carries only in-frame clones and drops some. The data contain some 64,000 clones, about 91% of them singletons. The CDR3 runs 15 residues. The germline gives CDR1 SGHRS, CDR2 YFSETQ. V was cut by 0 bases and J by 0 bases, with 6 bases left in between. The chain recombines TRBV5-1 with TRBJ2-2; D gene uncertain. This sample comprised peripheral blood, obtained in the first trimester of pregnancy. The sequence was obtained from a female donor with multiple sclerosis, enrolled in a pregnancy study. The CDR3 here is CASSLGAANTGELFF. DNA of the CDR3: TGCGCCAGCAGCTTGGGGGCAGCGAACACCGGGGAGCTGTTTTTT. The variable domain in full, completed from reference TRBV5-1 and TRBJ2-2, reads KAGVTQTPRYLIKTRGQQVTLSCSPISGHRSVSWYQQTPGQGLQFLFEYFSETQRNKGNFPGRFSGRQFSNSRSEMNVSTLELGDSALYLCASSLGAANTGELFFGEGSRLTVL.